This TCR beta chain was retrieved from a study of blood T cell repertoires in COVID-19. Study-wide context: T cells, B-cell-depleted T cells, or PBMCs provided the cDNA or gDNA that served as material.

V gave up 0 bases and J gave up 3 bases, with 14 bases separating them. Germline lookup yields CDR1 MNHEY and CDR2 SMNVEV (reference sequence). The CDR3 is 16 amino acids. Produced via immunoSEQ multiplex PCR; TCRdb's table is partial and in-frame only. The sample contains 100,000 to 150,000 clones, 88% of which appear only once. Sequencing input: peripheral blood. The receptor comes from a man aged 50-60 years with acute or convalescent COVID-19. The gene calls are TRBV27 and TRBJ1-2, with D possibly TRBD1 on 5 matching bases. The CDR3 here is CASSLSGGGTYYGYTF. In DNA form, the CDR3 reads TGTGCCAGCAGTTTATCGGGCGGAGGGACTTACTATGGCTACACCTTC.